Each of the 4 T cell receptor beta chains below was sequenced from the same sample in a study of T cells in Graves' hyperthyroidism and ophthalmopathy. The CDR3 regions of TCR beta were amplified from RNA transcripts. TCR CDR3 underwent first-round RT-PCR with the HTBI primer set. Each CDR3 protein gets one entry after TCRdb re-called the multiplex PCR reads with MiXCR. The table shows 650,000 to 850,000 distinct CDR3 sequences, with 18% occurring only once. The sample taken for sequencing was blood. Receptor source: a woman between 50 and 59 years old with Graves' hyperthyroidism that later progressed to Graves' ophthalmopathy.

This clonotype was seen a handful of times. This chain connects TRBV27 to TRBJ2-2; D is unresolved. The CDR3 totals 13 residues. Per germline, CDR1 MNHEY and CDR2 SMNVEV (reference sequence). Deletions cut 5 bases from V and 6 bases from J, with 10 bases between. CDR3 residues: CASSLPWAGELFF. CDR3 nucleotides: TGTGCCAGCAGTCTCCCCTGGGCCGGGGAGCTGTTTTTT.

J is TRBJ1-1 and V is TRBV4-1; tentatively, D is TRBD1 (6 bases). Germline V CDR1 and CDR2: MGHRA, YSYEKL. The length of the CDR3 is 15 residues. Trimming removed 3 bases from V and 2 bases from J, with 13 bases in between. As DNA, the CDR3 is TGCGCCAGCAGCCAGGTTACAGGGACTAACACTGAAGCTTTCTTT. It yields the protein CASSQVTGTNTEAFF.

The chain couples TRBV30 to TRBJ1-3; 9 bases line up with TRBD1. The CDR3 is made up of 14 amino acids. Looked up from germline, CDR1 is GTSNPN and CDR2 is SVGIG (reference sequence). Unmatched junction bases numbered 7, after V lost 5 bases and J lost 5 bases. For the CDR3, the DNA is TGTGCCTGGGGGGGAACAGGGGGCCGAAACACCATATATTTT. Amino acid sequence: CAWGGTGGRNTIYF.

This clonotype was seen more than once but under ten times. The V and J genes are TRBV7-3 and TRBJ1-2, with D tentatively TRBD1 (5 bases). The V end was cut by 4 bases, the J end by 7 bases, with 19 bases between. The germline gives CDR1 SGHTA, CDR2 FQGTGA. The CDR3 is made up of 15 amino acids. In DNA form, the CDR3 reads TGTGCCAGCAGCTCCCCTCGGGGAGGGGCGACTGGCTACACCTTC. This codes for CASSSPRGGATGYTF. Filled out from reference TRBV7-3 and TRBJ1-2, the complete variable domain reads GAGVSQTPSNKVTEKGKYVELRCDPISGHTALYWYRQSLGQGPEFLIYFQGTGAADDSGLPNDRFFAVRPEGSVSTLKIQRTERGDSAVYLCASSSPRGGATGYTFGSGTRLTVV.